This is a list of T cell receptor beta chains from one sample in a study of graft-versus-host responses after intestinal transplantation. TCRdb's table, derived via immunoSEQ multiplex PCR, lists solely in-frame clones and lacks some. Counted here are approximately 54,000 clones, about 90% occurring once; the ten biggest clones make up over 4.5%. The sequencing here drew on PBMCs, taken 650 to 670 days after intestinal transplant. These TCRs come from a human patient who received an intestinal transplant, so some T cells may come from the graft donor. Both conserved end residues are part of each CDR3. The D gene is left open where the match is weak. Only some rows state a clone size, as once, few, many or a class for expanded clones.

>TRBV18|-|TRBJ2-5|-|16
CASSPNLARGGETQYF
TGTGCCAGCTCACCAAACCTCGCGAGAGGAGGGGAGACCCAGTACTTC
>TRBV2|-|TRBJ1-4|-|14
CASSEMAEEEKLFF
TGTGCCAGCAGTGAAATGGCCGAGGAGGAAAAACTGTTTTTT
>TRBV7-9|-|TRBJ2-3|once|15
CASSLDRVGTDTQYF
TGTGCCAGCAGCTTAGACAGGGTAGGCACAGATACGCAGTATTTT
>TRBV4-3|-|TRBJ2-7|-|11
CASSQGDEQYF
TGCGCCAGCAGCCAAGGGGACGAGCAGTACTTC
>TRBV6-5|-|TRBJ1-3|-|15
CASSRGPGSGNTIYF
TGTGCCAGCAGCAGGGGCCCGGGCTCTGGAAACACCATATATTTT
>TRBV19|-|TRBJ2-7|once|13
CASSIPSSYEQYF
TGTGCCAGTAGTATCCCTAGCTCCTACGAGCAGTACTTC
>TRBV7-3|-|TRBJ2-2|-|14
CASSEQGNTGELFF
TGTGCCAGCAGCGAACAGGGGAACACCGGGGAGCTGTTTTTT
>TRBV15|-|TRBJ2-2|-|11
CATLYAGELFF
TGTGCCACCCTCTACGCCGGGGAGCTGTTTTTT
>TRBV7-6|-|TRBJ1-3|-|14
CASSLGVDTNTIYF
TGTGCCAGCAGCTTAGGGGTAGATACGAACACCATATATTTT
>TRBV19|TRBD1|TRBJ1-5|-|15
CASSYRDRINQPQHF
TGTGCCAGTAGTTACCGGGACAGGATAAATCAGCCCCAGCATTTT
>TRBV6-5|-|TRBJ1-1|-|10
CASSYSEAFF
TGTGCCAGCAGTTACAGTGAAGCTTTCTTT
>TRBV5-1|TRBD1|TRBJ1-1|-|15
CASSLEGTGGTEAFF
TGCGCCAGCAGCTTGGAAGGGACAGGGGGTACTGAAGCTTTCTTT
>TRBV27|TRBD1|TRBJ1-5|-|14
CASSSGGGNQPQHF
TGTGCCAGCAGTTCAGGGGGCGGCAATCAGCCCCAGCATTTT
>TRBV7-9|-|TRBJ2-7|-|15
CASSPRQGGGYEQYF
TGTGCCAGCAGCCCCCGTCAAGGTGGTGGCTACGAGCAGTACTTC
>TRBV5-6|-|TRBJ1-4|once|13
CASSLGTREKLFF
TGTGCCAGCAGCTTGGGGACTCGGGAAAAACTGTTTTTT
>TRBV19|-|TRBJ1-2|-|12
CASREGLYGYTF
TGTGCCAGTAGGGAGGGGCTCTATGGCTACACCTTC
>TRBV6-5|-|TRBJ1-5|-|13
CASSYNFNQPQHF
TGTGCCAGCAGCTATAATTTCAATCAGCCCCAGCATTTT
>TRBV6-6|-|TRBJ1-1|-|16
CASREPRGPPVDEAFF
TGTGCCAGCAGGGAACCTCGTGGTCCCCCCGTAGATGAAGCTTTCTTT
>TRBV7-9|-|TRBJ1-6|-|16
CASIASGGLMGSPLHF
TGTGCCAGCATCGCCTCCGGGGGCCTTATGGGTTCACCCCTCCACTTT
>TRBV19|-|TRBJ1-3|-|19
CASSFYRMQQNIYQDTIYF
TGTGCCAGTAGTTTTTACCGCATGCAACAAAATATCTATCAGGACACCATATATTTT
>TRBV9|-|TRBJ2-1|once|19
CASSVVVARMGDSYNEQFF
TGTGCCAGCAGCGTAGTGGTTGCCAGGATGGGGGACTCCTACAATGAGCAGTTCTTC
>TRBV10-1|-|TRBJ1-2|-|12
CASSAGAYGYTF
TGCGCCAGCAGTGCCGGGGCGTATGGCTACACCTTC
>TRBV4-1|-|TRBJ1-6|-|15
CASSQEDMGNSPLHF
TGCGCCAGCAGCCAAGAGGATATGGGTAATTCACCCCTCCACTTT
>TRBV27|TRBD2|TRBJ2-7|-|14
CASHLRGGRGEQYF
TGTGCCAGCCACCTTCGGGGGGGAAGAGGCGAGCAGTACTTC
>TRBV7-2|-|TRBJ1-1|-|11
CASSLERRAFF
TGTGCCAGCAGCTTGGAAAGAAGAGCTTTCTTT
>TRBV5-4|TRBD1|TRBJ2-2|-|14
CASSVKGQPGELFF
TGTGCCAGCAGCGTGAAGGGACAGCCCGGGGAGCTGTTTTTT
>TRBV5-5|-|TRBJ2-5|-|14
CASSLGGPGETQYF
TGTGCCAGCAGCCTCGGGGGGCCGGGAGAGACCCAGTACTTC
>TRBV9|TRBD1|TRBJ1-4|-|14
CASSVTGVGEKLFF
TGTGCCAGCAGCGTCACAGGGGTTGGTGAAAAACTGTTTTTT
>TRBV7-2|-|TRBJ1-4|-|12
CASSFNRQKLFF
TGTGCCAGCAGCTTTAACCGACAAAAACTGTTTTTT
>TRBV5-1|-|TRBJ2-2|-|15
CASIQGPANTGELFF
TGCGCCAGCATCCAGGGCCCCGCGAACACCGGGGAGCTGTTTTTT
>TRBV11-2|-|TRBJ1-4|-|16
CASSSRRGSTNEKLFF
TGTGCCAGCAGCTCGCGGCGGGGCTCGACTAATGAAAAACTGTTTTTT
>TRBV7-9|TRBD1|TRBJ2-7|-|16
CASSLDPTGGLDEQYF
TGTGCCAGCAGCTTAGACCCGACAGGGGGCTTAGACGAGCAGTACTTC
>TRBV19|-|TRBJ2-1|-|13
CASSILFSNEQFF
TGTGCCAGTAGTATCCTCTTCTCTAATGAGCAGTTCTTC
>TRBV6-6|-|TRBJ1-2|-|15
CASSYNTGSIYGYTF
TGTGCCAGCAGTTACAACACAGGGTCTATCTATGGCTACACCTTC
>TRBV9|-|TRBJ1-1|-|16
CASSVGAGRMNTEAFF
TGTGCCAGCAGCGTTGGAGCAGGGAGGATGAACACTGAAGCTTTCTTT
>TRBV6-5|-|TRBJ1-1|-|15
CASSRQVALNTEAFF
TGTGCCAGCAGTAGACAGGTGGCCTTGAACACTGAAGCTTTCTTT
>TRBV15|-|TRBJ1-5|-|16
CATSSGTYGSNQPQHF
TGTGCCACCAGCAGTGGGACTTACGGTAGCAATCAGCCCCAGCATTTT
>TRBV11-1|TRBD2|TRBJ2-4|-|16
CASSPRPSGAENIQYF
TGTGCCAGCAGCCCACGTCCGAGCGGGGCGGAAAACATTCAGTACTTC
>TRBV5-1|-|TRBJ2-1|-|13
CATTSTPEGEQFF
TGCGCCACCACGAGTACCCCCGAGGGAGAGCAGTTCTTC